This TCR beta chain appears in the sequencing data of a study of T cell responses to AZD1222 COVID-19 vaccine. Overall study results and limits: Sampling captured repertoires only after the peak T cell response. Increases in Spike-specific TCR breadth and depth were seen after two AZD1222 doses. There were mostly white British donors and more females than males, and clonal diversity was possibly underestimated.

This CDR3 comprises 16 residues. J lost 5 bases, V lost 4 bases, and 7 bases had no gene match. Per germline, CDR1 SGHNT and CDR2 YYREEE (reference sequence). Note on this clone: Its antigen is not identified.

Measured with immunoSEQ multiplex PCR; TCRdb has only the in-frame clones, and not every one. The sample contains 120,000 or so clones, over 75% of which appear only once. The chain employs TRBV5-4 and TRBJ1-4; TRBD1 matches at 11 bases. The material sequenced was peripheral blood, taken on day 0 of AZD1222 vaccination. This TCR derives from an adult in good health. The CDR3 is CASSPGQGVSNEKLFF. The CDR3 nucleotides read TGTGCCAGCAGCCCGGGACAGGGGGTTTCGAATGAAAAACTGTTTTTT. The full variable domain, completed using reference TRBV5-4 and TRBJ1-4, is ETGVTQSPTHLIKTRGQQVTLRCSSQSGHNTVSWYQQALGQGPQFIFQYYREEENGRGNFPPRFSGLQFPNYSSELNVNALELDDSALYLCASSPGQGVSNEKLFFGSGTQLSVL.